The entry below describes one T cell receptor (beta chain). No antigen is known for it. This sample is part of a study of a mutant IDH1 vaccine in newly diagnosed glioma. For the study at large: With temozolomide cycles, or 4-6 weeks after radiotherapy alone, vaccination was started.

As for time point: week 35, safety follow-up. The study gave 300 ug of mutant IDH1 20-mer peptide per vaccine dose, with topical imiquimod. Patients underwent eight vaccinations, which took place in weeks 1, 3, 5, 7, 11, 15, 19 and 23. CDR1 and CDR2 from the germline V gene are SGHRS and YFSETQ. The CDR3 length is 14 residues. V was pared by 3 bases and J by 1 base, with 3 bases of the junction left unmatched. Some clones are missing from TCRdb's copy, which holds only in-frame ones; the method was immunoSEQ multiplex PCR. The sample shows tens of thousands of clones, 70% to 85% of them seen only once.

The chain is built from TRBV5-1 and TRBJ1-1; 7 positions match TRBD1. The source material was PBMCs, sampled from a glioma patient whose treatment included an IDH1 peptide vaccine. The TCR sequence derives from a man aged 30 to 39 with glioma. Here the CDR3 reads CASSWDSPNTEAFF. The CDR3 DNA follows: TGCGCCAGCAGCTGGGACAGTCCGAACACTGAAGCTTTCTTT.